This TCR beta chain was recorded in a study of shared clonotypes between healthy human individuals (dated by TCRdb to the early 2020s). Broadly, across the study: Three men and a couple of women, aged 18 to 49 years, made up the cohort. Between about 0.8 and 9 billion PBMCs per donor were obtained by leukapheresis. Different laboratories and diverse techniques were used to prepare libraries and sequence TCR repertoires, to increase sequencing depth and limit assay-specific biases. For each donor, CD4 naive and CD4 memory were each given three plates, CD8 naive was given two plates, and CD8 memory was given one plate. Blood TCR repertoires of a handful of healthy adults were deeply sequenced to estimate repertoire size and the extent of clonotype sharing between individuals. What the work shows at the level of the full study, not this receptor alone: Sampling was limited to blood, and TCR repertoires in tissue likely differ from TCR repertoires in blood. Larger estimated clonotype richness was generally found for naive subsets than for memory subsets. Pairwise subsampling indicated that sequencing depth was expected to affect the degree of clonotype sharing among donors. Because the study included only a small number of donors, the genetic and exposure-history diversity represented was limited. Compared with non-shared clonotypes, clonotypes shared by all four sorted-subset donors had higher generation probabilities. When several donors were compared, the shared fraction of clonotypes was around 5% for naive CD4, over 3% for naive CD8, 2% to 2.5% for memory CD4, and approximately 0.4% for memory CD8. Even with the large sequencing depth, rarefaction of the sorted-subset datasets indicated that sequencing was incomplete.

Using the deep immunoSEQ assay, TCR CDR3 regions were amplified from genomic DNA by multiplex PCR. For each cell subset, the extracted genomic DNA was distributed evenly across all wells of several immunoSEQ 96-well plates, and each plate served as one replicate. For sorted subsets, each replicate PCR was loaded with 200 ng genomic DNA, equivalent to some 31,000 T cell genomes. Purified libraries were quantified with a Qubit 3.0 fluorometer, sized on a Bioanalyzer 2100, and re-quantified with the KAPA Library Quantification kit. A separate single-read 150-cycle Illumina NextSeq 550 flow cell was used to sequence each immunoSEQ 96-well plate. Per the authors' processing: Because the immunoSEQ output held only junctional sequences and lacked quality scores, the filtering could not match the filtering applied to full-length reads. To assign V/J genes and CDR3, sequences were annotated using PyIR, a Python wrapper for IgBLAST v1.9, with IMGT germline references. Reads with weak V/J assignments (E-value above 1e-6), missing CDR3, stop codons, out-of-frame junctions, or ambiguous translated residues were removed. V3J clonotypes were defined by identical inferred V gene, J gene, and CDR3 amino acid sequence. To compute the percentage overlap between repertoires, the number of shared unique clonotypes was divided by the size of the smaller repertoire. Richness of each repertoire was evaluated using RTK rarefaction, the Chao1 estimator, and Recon v2.1 estimates of unobserved clonotypes. Generation probabilities were computed with OLGA for all TCRbeta clonotypes obtained by the gDNA method from several donors. Entries here come from immuneACCESS through TCRdb and include only in-frame sequences with V and J called. Some clones fail to appear in such tables; in the studies checked, an unresolved V gene covers under half of the shortfall, and the cause of the remainder is unknown. D and trimming were read from the DNA, whereas the V and J calls and clone size are those reported in that table. In this sample the table shows 550,000 to 650,000 clones, about 96% of which occur a single time. The ten top clones hold less than 0.12% of the sample.

Counted from cysteine to phenylalanine, this CDR3 has 14 amino acids. Only the CDR3 DNA stays, 42 bases, in frame from base 1. Relative to germline, V is 5 bases shorter and J is 7 bases shorter, with 15 bases between their ends. The germline V gene sets CDR1 to MDHEN and CDR2 to SYDVKM. CD8 naive samples were CD45RO-negative cells positively selected for CCR7, giving a CD45RA+CCR7+ population that excluded TemRA cells. The donors were healthy, HIV-negative adults who had no recently reported acute infections or vaccinations. All donors were Caucasian adults living in Nashville, Tennessee, USA. Blood was collected by leukapheresis, and PBMCs were isolated by Ficoll-Histopaque density gradient centrifugation and then cryopreserved in liquid nitrogen vapor phase. Purity and quantity of every magnetically sorted T cell population were checked by analytical flow cytometry. Genomic DNA was isolated from each sorted fraction and quantified by UV absorbance on a Nanodrop 2000c.

As to this clone: The target of this receptor is not known. One base away there is no much larger clone; base qualities are not given.

Source material: naive CD8+ T cells sorted from blood. Reading the label with the study, this specimen's cell subset or site is: CD45RA+CCR7+. The clonotype originates from a woman in her twenties or thirties in good health. In this chain, TRBV28 is recombined with TRBJ2-1, with the D gene call left open. Read as DNA, the sequence is TGTGCCAGCAGTGAAAGGGCGCTTGGGAATGAGCAGTTCTTC. Its translation reads: CASSERALGNEQFF.